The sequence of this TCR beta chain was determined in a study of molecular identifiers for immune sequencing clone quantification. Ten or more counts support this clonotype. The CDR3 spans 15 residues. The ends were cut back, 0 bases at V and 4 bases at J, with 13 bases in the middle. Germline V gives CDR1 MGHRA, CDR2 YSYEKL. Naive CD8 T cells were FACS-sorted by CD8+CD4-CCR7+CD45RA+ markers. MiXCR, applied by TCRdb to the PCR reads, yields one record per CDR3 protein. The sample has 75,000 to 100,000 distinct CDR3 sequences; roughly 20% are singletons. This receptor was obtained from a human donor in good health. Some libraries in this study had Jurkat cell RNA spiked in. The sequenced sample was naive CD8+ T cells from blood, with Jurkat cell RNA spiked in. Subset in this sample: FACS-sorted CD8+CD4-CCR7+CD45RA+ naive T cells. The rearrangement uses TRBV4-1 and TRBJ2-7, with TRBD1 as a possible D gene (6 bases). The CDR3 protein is CASSQETRDKYEQYF. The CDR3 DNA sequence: TGCGCCAGCAGCCAAGAAACACGGGACAAGTACGAGCAGTACTTC.